The clone carrying this T cell receptor beta chain was observed many times. Its antigen is undetermined. For repertoire sequencing, the TCR beta CDR3 regions were amplified from RNA transcripts. The library came from an HTBI-primed first-round RT-PCR and a second-round multiplex PCR. TCRdb re-called the multiplex PCR reads through MiXCR, storing one row per CDR3 protein. This sample has over 150,000 distinct CDR3 sequences, with less than 45% found just once. Lactation, pregnancy, uncontrolled infections and other autoimmune diseases were all grounds for excluding patients. The PBMCs had their origin in roughly 9.4 ml of fresh peripheral blood. This sample was included in a study of Graves' ophthalmopathy and Graves' hyperthyroidism. Study-wide results and caveats: Blood shared most expanded thyroid clonotypes above 0.001 frequency.

Germline V gene data show CDR1 as MNHEY and CDR2 as SVGEGT. Trimming shortened V by 4 bases and J by 0 bases, and 6 bases separated the two germline ends. This CDR3 has 13 residues. This rearrangement joins TRBV6-2 or TRBV6-3 to TRBJ1-1; TRBD1 might be the D (5 bases). The sequence was collected from a middle-aged woman with Graves' ophthalmopathy. Sequenced input: peripheral blood. The CDR3 nucleotides read TGTGCCAGCAGTTCGGGGGTGAACACTGAAGCTTTCTTT. It is translated as CASSSGVNTEAFF.